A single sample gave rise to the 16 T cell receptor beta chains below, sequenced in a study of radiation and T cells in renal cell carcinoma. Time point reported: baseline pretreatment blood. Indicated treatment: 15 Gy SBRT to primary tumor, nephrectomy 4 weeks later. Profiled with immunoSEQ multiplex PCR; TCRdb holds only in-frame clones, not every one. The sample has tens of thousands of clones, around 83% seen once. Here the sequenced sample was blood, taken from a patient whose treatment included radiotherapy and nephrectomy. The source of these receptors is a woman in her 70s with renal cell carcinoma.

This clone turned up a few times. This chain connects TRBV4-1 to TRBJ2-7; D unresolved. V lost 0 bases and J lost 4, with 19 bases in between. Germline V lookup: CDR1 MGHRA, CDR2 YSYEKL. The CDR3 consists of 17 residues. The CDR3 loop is CASSQDAFRSPQYEQYF. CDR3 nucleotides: TGCGCCAGCAGCCAAGATGCATTTCGCAGCCCTCAGTACGAGCAGTACTTC.

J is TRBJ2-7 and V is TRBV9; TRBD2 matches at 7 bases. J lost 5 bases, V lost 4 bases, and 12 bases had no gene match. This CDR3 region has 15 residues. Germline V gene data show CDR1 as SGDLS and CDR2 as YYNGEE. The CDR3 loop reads CASSPPDGRFDEQYF. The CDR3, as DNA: TGTGCCAGCAGCCCTCCTGACGGGAGGTTCGACGAGCAGTACTTC.

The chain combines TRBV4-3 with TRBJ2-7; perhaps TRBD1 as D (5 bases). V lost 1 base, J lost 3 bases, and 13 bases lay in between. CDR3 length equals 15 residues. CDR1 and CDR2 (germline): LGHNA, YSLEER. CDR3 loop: CASSQVMDTNYEQYF. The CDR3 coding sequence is TGCGCCAGCAGCCAAGTAATGGACACTAACTACGAGCAGTACTTC.

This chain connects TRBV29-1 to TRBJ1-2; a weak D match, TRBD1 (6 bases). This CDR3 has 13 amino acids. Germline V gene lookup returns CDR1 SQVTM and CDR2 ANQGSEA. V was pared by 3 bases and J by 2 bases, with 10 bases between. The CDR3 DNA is TGCAGCGTTGATGGGGGGCTCAACTATGGCTACACCTTC. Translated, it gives CSVDGGLNYGYTF.

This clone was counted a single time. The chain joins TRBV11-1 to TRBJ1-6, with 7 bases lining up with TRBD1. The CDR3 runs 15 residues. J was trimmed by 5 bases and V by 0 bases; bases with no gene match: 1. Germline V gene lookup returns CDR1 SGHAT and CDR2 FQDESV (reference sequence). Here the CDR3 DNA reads TGTGCCAGCAGCTTAGCAGGGGGCGATAATTCACCCCTCCACTTT. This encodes CASSLAGGDNSPLHF.

The CDR3 sequence: CAISESTAGASLEQYF. CDR3 bases: TGTGCCATCAGTGAGTCGACGGCAGGGGCTTCACTCGAGCAGTACTTC. This rearrangement joins TRBV10-3 to TRBJ2-7, with D maybe TRBD1 (6 bases). V was clipped by 0 bases and J by 6 bases, with 18 bases between them. The CDR3 totals 16 residues. Germline V lookup: CDR1 ENHRY, CDR2 SYGVKD.

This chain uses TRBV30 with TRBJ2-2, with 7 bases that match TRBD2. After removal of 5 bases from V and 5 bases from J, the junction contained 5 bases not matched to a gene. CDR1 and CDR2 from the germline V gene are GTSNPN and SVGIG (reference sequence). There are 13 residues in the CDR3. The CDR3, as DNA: TGTGCCTGGGCAGGCGGGGGTACCGGGGAGCTGTTTTTT. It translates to CAWAGGGTGELFF.

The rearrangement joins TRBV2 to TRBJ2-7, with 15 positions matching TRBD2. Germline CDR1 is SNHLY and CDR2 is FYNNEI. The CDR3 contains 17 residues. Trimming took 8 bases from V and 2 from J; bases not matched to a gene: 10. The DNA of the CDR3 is TGTGCCAGCTTTACCTTGGGACTAGCGGGGGGACCCTACGAGCAGTACTTC. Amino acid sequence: CASFTLGLAGGPYEQYF.

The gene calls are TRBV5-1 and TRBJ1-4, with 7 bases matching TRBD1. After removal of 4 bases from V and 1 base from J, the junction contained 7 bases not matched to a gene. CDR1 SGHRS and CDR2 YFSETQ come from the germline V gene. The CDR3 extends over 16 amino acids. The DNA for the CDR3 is TGCGCCAGCAGCCCGACGACAGGGCTAACTAATGAAAAACTGTTTTTT. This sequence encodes CASSPTTGLTNEKLFF.

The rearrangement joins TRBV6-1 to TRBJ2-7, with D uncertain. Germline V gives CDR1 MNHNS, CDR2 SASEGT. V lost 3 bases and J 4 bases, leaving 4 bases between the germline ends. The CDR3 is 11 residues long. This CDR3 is CASSDAYEQYF. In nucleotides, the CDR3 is TGTGCCAGCAGTGACGCATACGAGCAGTACTTC.

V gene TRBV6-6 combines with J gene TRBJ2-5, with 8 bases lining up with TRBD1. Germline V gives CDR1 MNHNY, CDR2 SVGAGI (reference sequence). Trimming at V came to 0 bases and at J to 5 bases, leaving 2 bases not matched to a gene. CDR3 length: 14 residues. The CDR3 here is CASSYSTGAETQYF. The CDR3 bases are TGTGCCAGCAGTTACTCGACAGGGGCTGAGACCCAGTACTTC.

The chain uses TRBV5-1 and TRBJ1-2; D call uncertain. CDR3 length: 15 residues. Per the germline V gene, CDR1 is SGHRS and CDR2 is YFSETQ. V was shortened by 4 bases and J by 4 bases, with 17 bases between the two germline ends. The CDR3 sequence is CASSPDPTSGYGYTF. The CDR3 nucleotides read TGCGCCAGCAGCCCCGACCCGACCTCGGGCTATGGCTACACCTTC.

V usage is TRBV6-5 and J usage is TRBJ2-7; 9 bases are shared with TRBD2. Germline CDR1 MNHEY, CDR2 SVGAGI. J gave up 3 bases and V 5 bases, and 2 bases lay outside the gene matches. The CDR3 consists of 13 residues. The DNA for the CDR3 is TGTGCCAGCAGTCAAGCGGGAGGCTACGAGCAGTACTTC. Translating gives CASSQAGGYEQYF.

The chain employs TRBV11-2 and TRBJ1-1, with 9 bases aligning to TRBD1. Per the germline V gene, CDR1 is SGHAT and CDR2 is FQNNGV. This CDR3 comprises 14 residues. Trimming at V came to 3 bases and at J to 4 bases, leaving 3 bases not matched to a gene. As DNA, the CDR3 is TGTGCCAGCAGCTTCGACAGGGGGGGCACTGAAGCTTTCTTT. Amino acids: CASSFDRGGTEAFF. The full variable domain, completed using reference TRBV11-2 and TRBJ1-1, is EAGVAQSPRYKIIEKRQSVAFWCNPISGHATLYWYQQILGQGPKLLIQFQNNGVVDDSQLPKDRFSAERLKGVDSTLKIQPAKLEDSAVYLCASSFDRGGTEAFFGQGTRLTVV.

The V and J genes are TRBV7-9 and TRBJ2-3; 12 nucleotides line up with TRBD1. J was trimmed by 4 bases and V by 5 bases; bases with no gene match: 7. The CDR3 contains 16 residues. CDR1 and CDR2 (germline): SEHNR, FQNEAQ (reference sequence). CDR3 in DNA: TGTGCCAGCAGCACCGGGGACAGGGGGCGCGCAGATACGCAGTATTTT. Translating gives CASSTGDRGRADTQYF.

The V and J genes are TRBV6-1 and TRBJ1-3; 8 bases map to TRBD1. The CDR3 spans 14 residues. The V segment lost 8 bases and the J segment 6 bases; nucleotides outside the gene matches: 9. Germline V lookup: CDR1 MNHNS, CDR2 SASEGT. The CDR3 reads CASVKGQDLNTIYF. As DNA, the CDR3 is TGTGCCAGCGTGAAGGGACAGGATTTAAACACCATATATTTT.